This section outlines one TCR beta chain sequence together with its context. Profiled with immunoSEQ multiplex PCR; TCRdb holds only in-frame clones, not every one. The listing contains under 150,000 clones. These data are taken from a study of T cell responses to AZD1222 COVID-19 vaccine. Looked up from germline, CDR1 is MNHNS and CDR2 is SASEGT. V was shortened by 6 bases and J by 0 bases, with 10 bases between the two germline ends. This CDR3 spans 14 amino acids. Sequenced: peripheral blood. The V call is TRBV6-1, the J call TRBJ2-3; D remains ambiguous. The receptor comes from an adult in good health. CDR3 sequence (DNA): TGTGCCAGCAGATTAACGACTAGCACAGATACGCAGTATTTT. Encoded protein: CASRLTTSTDTQYF.